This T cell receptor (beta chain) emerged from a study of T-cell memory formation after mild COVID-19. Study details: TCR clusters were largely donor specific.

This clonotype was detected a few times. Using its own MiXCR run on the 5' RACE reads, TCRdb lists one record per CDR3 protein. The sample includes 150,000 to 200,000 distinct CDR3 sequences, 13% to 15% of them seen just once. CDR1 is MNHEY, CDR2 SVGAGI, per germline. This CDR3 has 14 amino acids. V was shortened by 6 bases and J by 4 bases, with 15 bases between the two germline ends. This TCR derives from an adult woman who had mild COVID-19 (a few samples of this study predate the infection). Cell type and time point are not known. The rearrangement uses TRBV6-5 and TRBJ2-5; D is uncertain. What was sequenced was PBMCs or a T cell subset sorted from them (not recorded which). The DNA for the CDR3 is TGTGCCAGCAGAGTTACTCGGTTTCGAGAGACCCAGTACTTC. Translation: CASRVTRFRETQYF.